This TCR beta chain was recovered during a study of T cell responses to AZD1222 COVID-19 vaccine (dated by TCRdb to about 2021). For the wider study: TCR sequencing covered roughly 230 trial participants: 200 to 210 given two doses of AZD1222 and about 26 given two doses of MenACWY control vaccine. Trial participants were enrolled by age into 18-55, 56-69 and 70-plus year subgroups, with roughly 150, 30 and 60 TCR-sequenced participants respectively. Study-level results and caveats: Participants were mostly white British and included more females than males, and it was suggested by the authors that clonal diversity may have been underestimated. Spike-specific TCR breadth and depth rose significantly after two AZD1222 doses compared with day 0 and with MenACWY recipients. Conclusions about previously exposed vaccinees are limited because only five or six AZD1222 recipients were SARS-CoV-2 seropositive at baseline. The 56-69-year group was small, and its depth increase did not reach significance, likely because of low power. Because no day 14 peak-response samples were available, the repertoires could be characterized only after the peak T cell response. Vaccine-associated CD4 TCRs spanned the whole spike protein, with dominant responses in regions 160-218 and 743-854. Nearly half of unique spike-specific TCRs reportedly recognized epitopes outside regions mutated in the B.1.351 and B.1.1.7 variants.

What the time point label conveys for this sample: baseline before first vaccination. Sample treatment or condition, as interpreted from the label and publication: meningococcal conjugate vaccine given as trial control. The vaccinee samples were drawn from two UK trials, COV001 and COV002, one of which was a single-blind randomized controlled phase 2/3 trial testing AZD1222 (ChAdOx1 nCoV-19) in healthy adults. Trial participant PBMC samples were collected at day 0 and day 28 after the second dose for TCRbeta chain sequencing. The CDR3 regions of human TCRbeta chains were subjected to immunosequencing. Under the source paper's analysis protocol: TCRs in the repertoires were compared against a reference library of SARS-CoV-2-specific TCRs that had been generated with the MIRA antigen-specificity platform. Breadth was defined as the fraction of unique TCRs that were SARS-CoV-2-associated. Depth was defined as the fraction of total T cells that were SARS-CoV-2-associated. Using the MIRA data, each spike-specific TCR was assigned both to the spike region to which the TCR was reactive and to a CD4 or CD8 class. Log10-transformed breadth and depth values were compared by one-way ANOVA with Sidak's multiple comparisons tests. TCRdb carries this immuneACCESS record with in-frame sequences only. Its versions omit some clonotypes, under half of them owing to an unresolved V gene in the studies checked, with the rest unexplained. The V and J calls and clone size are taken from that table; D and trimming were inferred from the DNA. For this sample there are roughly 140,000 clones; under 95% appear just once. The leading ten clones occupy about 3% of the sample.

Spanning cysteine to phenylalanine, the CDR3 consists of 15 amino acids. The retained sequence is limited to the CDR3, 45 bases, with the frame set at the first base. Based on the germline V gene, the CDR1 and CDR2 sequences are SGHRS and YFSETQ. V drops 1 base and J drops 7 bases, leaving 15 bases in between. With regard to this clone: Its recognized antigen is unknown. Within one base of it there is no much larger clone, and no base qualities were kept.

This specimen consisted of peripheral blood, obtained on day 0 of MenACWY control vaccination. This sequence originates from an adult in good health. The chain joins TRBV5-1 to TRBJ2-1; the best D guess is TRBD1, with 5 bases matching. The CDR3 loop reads CASSLMTVGPNEQFF. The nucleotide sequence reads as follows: TGCGCCAGCAGCTTGATGACAGTGGGTCCGAATGAGCAGTTCTTC. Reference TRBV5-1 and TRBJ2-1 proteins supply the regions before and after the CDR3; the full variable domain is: KAGVTQTPRYLIKTRGQQVTLSCSPISGHRSVSWYQQTPGQGLQFLFEYFSETQRNKGNFPGRFSGRQFSNSRSEMNVSTLELGDSALYLCASSLMTVGPNEQFFGPGTRLTVL.